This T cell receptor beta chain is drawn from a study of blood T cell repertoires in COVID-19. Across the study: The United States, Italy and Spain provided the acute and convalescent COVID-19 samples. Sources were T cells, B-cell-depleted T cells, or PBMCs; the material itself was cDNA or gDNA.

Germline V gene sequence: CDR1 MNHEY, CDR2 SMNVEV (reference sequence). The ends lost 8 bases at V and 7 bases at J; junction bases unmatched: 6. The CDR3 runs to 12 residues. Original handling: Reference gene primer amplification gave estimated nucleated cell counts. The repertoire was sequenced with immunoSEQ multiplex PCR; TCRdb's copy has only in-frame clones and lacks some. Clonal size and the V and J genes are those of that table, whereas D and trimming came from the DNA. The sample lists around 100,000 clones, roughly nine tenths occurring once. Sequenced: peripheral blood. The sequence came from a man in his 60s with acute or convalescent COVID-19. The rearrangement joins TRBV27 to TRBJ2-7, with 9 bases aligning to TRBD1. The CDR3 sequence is CASRTGVGEQYF. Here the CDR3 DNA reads TGTGCCAGCCGGACAGGGGTGGGGGAGCAGTACTTC.